Listed here are 20 T cell receptor beta chains from one sample, sequenced in a study of shared clonotypes between healthy human individuals. The method was immunoSEQ multiplex PCR; TCRdb's version includes in-frame clones alone and lacks a portion of them. The sample yields about 2.4 million clones, approximately 93% seen once. Sequences were obtained from naive CD4+ T cells from PBMCs. The subset here: CD45RA+ positively selected. These receptors all stem from a man younger than 30 in good health. Some clones in this sample may be carry-over from other donors' samples.

The V gene is TRBV4-1, the J gene TRBJ1-4; no definite D call. This CDR3 contains 13 residues. Germline V gene sequence: CDR1 MGHRA, CDR2 YSYEKL. V was shortened by 2 bases and J by 7 bases, with 8 bases between the two germline ends. The CDR3 region has the DNA TGCGCCAGCAGCCAATGGGTCGGTGAAAAACTGTTTTTT. This gives the protein CASSQWVGEKLFF.

The V and J genes are TRBV11-2 and TRBJ2-4; D is perhaps TRBD1 (6 bases). Trimming removed 3 bases at V and 9 bases at J, with 15 bases between. The CDR3 loop spans 14 amino acids. CDR1 and CDR2 from the germline V gene are SGHAT and FQNNGV. For the CDR3, the DNA is TGTGCCAGCAGCTTTTCTGGGTCCAGGGGCATTCAGTACTTC. It is translated as CASSFSGSRGIQYF.

The rearrangement uses TRBV10-3 and TRBJ2-7, with no clear D. The CDR3 spans 14 residues. CDR1 and CDR2 (germline): ENHRY, SYGVKD. V was shortened by 8 bases and J by 0 bases, with 14 bases between the two germline ends. The CDR3 bases are TGTGCCATCCGACCCCTTGCAAGCTCCTACGAGCAGTACTTC. As protein: CAIRPLASSYEQYF.

This sequence joins TRBV4-1 and TRBJ2-3; 10 bases agree with TRBD2. The CDR3 runs to 16 residues. Germline V lookup: CDR1 MGHRA, CDR2 YSYEKL. The J segment lost 0 bases and the V segment lost 5 bases, leaving 5 bases of the junction unmatched. As DNA, the CDR3 is TGCGCCAGCAGCGCGAAACTAGCGGGGAGCACAGATACGCAGTATTTT. This sequence encodes CASSAKLAGSTDTQYF.

This clone is a singleton in its sample. The chain is built from TRBV10-3 and TRBJ2-7; D is perhaps TRBD2 (6 bases). Trimming removed 8 bases from V and 3 bases from J, with 14 bases in between. The CDR3 runs to 13 residues. The germline V gene has CDR1 ENHRY and CDR2 SYGVKD. This chain's CDR3 is CAIAGTQDYEQYF. CDR3 sequence (DNA): TGTGCCATCGCCGGGACTCAAGACTACGAGCAGTACTTC.

The chain employs TRBV19 and TRBJ2-5; the D call may be TRBD1 or TRBD2 (5 bases each). Trimming shortened V by 5 bases and J by 5 bases, and 15 bases separated the two germline ends. Looked up from germline, CDR1 is LNHDA and CDR2 is SQIVND (reference sequence). CDR3 size: 14 residues. The CDR3 sequence is CASSGTPTVETQYF. The CDR3, as DNA: TGTGCCAGTAGTGGGACCCCAACGGTGGAGACCCAGTACTTC.

This clone was seen a single time. The chain combines TRBV11-2 with TRBJ2-7; D call uncertain. The length of the CDR3 is 14 residues. Trimming shortened V by 5 bases and J by 2 bases, and 13 bases separated the two germline ends. The germline CDR1 and CDR2 sequences are SGHAT and FQNNGV. The CDR3 DNA follows: TGTGCCAGCAGCCCGCCCGGGCTGCCCTACGAGCAGTACTTC. It codes for CASSPPGLPYEQYF.

V is TRBV28 and J is TRBJ1-6, with TRBD1 as a possible D gene (5 bases). Trimming took off 8 bases at V and 3 bases at J, with 11 bases between the two ends. This CDR3 has 14 amino acids. CDR1 and CDR2 from the germline V gene are MDHEN and SYDVKM. CDR3: CASSGTDYNSPLHF. The CDR3 nucleotides read TGTGCCAGCTCAGGGACGGACTATAATTCACCCCTCCACTTT.

V usage is TRBV5-1 and J usage is TRBJ2-1; perhaps TRBD2 as D (6 bases). From germline, CDR1 is SGHRS and CDR2 YFSETQ. V lost 4 bases to trimming and J lost 2 bases, with 10 bases between them. The CDR3 is 14 residues long. The CDR3 is CASSRGIPYNEQFF. The DNA for the CDR3 is TGCGCCAGCAGCCGCGGGATCCCCTACAATGAGCAGTTCTTC.

The chain recombines TRBV19 with TRBJ1-4; tentatively, D is TRBD1 (6 bases). The CDR3 has 18 residues. V was cut by 6 bases and J by 0 bases, with 20 bases left in between. The germline gives CDR1 LNHDA, CDR2 SQIVND (reference sequence). CDR3 coding DNA: TGTGCCAGTAGACCAAAGGCCGGACAGTCTGCAACTAATGAAAAACTGTTTTTT. Translation: CASRPKAGQSATNEKLFF.

The V call is TRBV7-8, the J call TRBJ2-1, with TRBD2 as a possible D gene (6 bases). The germline CDR1 and CDR2 sequences are SGHVS and FQNEAQ. The CDR3 totals 16 residues. V gave up 3 bases and J gave up 9 bases, with 21 bases separating them. As DNA, the CDR3 is TGTGCCAGCAGCTTCTTTTCGGCGGGAACAAACAGTGAGCAGTTCTTC. Its translation is CASSFFSAGTNSEQFF.

This rearrangement joins TRBV28 to TRBJ2-5, with 10 bases identical to TRBD1. This CDR3 has 16 amino acids. Germline CDR1 reads MDHEN; CDR2 reads SYDVKM. V lost 2 bases to trimming and J lost 3 bases; unmatched junction nucleotides: 6. This CDR3 is CASSLTGQGEKETQYF. The CDR3 coding sequence is TGTGCCAGCAGTTTAACCGGACAGGGGGAAAAAGAGACCCAGTACTTC.

This chain connects TRBV2 to TRBJ2-3; D is ambiguous. V was cut by 5 bases and J by 2 bases, with 5 bases left in between. The CDR3 spans 12 residues. Germline V gene data show CDR1 as SNHLY and CDR2 as FYNNEI. The CDR3 region has the DNA TGTGCCAGCAGTCCGGACACAGATACGCAGTATTTT. It is translated as CASSPDTDTQYF.

In this sample, this clone turned up a few times. The J gene is TRBJ1-5, the V gene TRBV30; D ambiguous. The CDR3 extends over 13 amino acids. V shed 1 base and J shed 3 bases, with 7 bases lying between them. Per germline, CDR1 GTSNPN and CDR2 SVGIG (reference sequence). The CDR3 spells CAWSEGNNQPQHF. In DNA form, the CDR3 reads TGTGCCTGGAGTGAGGGTAACAATCAGCCCCAGCATTTT.

The V gene is TRBV29-1, the J gene TRBJ2-7; 13 positions agree with TRBD2. CDR1 is SQVTM, CDR2 ANQGSEA, per germline. The CDR3 contains 15 residues. Losses at the gene ends were 7 bases for V and 0 bases for J; bases not matched to a gene: 6. CDR3 DNA: TGCAGCGCCATAGGGACTAGCGGGAACTCCTACGAGCAGTACTTC. Translating gives CSAIGTSGNSYEQYF.

The chain links TRBV5-1 to TRBJ2-2; 7 positions match TRBD2. This CDR3 spans 17 amino acids. V was pared by 1 base and J by 0 bases, with 6 bases of the junction left unmatched. Germline lookup yields CDR1 SGHRS and CDR2 YFSETQ. In DNA, the CDR3 is TGCGCCAGCAGCTTGTTGGTTAGCGGGTCGAACACCGGGGAGCTGTTTTTT. Translated, it gives CASSLLVSGSNTGELFF.

This clone came up once. The CDR3 DNA reads TGTGCCAGCAGCTCTGGGAAAGAGACCCAGTACTTC. This gives the protein CASSSGKETQYF. The chain employs TRBV7-2 and TRBJ2-5; D gene unclear. Germline lookup yields CDR1 SGHTA and CDR2 FQGNSA. This CDR3 is built from 12 residues. Trimming cost V 4 bases and J 3 bases, with 6 bases left between them.

Comment on this clone: Other nucleotide sequences from this sample produce the same CDR3. The chain is built from TRBV7-7 and TRBJ2-5; 12 bases are shared with TRBD2. This CDR3 region has 14 residues. Germline V gene data show CDR1 as SSHAT and CDR2 as FNYEAQ (reference sequence). V lost 5 bases to trimming and J lost 5 bases; unmatched junction nucleotides: 3. CDR3 sequence (DNA): TGTGCCAGCAGCCCCGGGACTAGCGGGGAGACCCAGTACTTC. It yields the protein CASSPGTSGETQYF. Complete variable domain (other parts from reference TRBV7-7 and TRBJ2-5): GAGVSQSPRYKVTKRGQDVTLRCDPISSHATLYWYQQALGQGPEFLTYFNYEAQPDKSGLPSDRFSAERPEGSISTLTIQRTEQRDSAMYRCASSPGTSGETQYFGPGTRLLVL.

This chain links TRBV27 with TRBJ2-2; possible D gene TRBD2, 7 bases. Germline lookup yields CDR1 MNHEY and CDR2 SMNVEV (reference sequence). This CDR3 is 15 amino acids long. Trimming left V 5 bases short and J 4 bases short, with 14 bases between. The CDR3 nucleotides are TGTGCCAGCAGTCGACGGGGGGCGACCACCGGGGAGCTGTTTTTT. Translating it yields CASSRRGATTGELFF.

Comment on this clone: The sample holds other DNA sequences that translate to the same CDR3. The chain links TRBV5-4 to TRBJ2-7, with D possibly TRBD2 on 6 matching bases. From germline, CDR1 is SGHNT and CDR2 YYREEE (reference sequence). The V and J ends lost 0 bases and 4 bases respectively, with 11 bases between them. The CDR3 runs to 14 residues. The CDR3 is CASSLAGSGYEQYF. DNA of the CDR3: TGTGCCAGCAGCTTGGCCGGGAGTGGGTACGAGCAGTACTTC.